A single sample is the source of the 25 T cell receptor beta chains below, sequenced in a study of blood T cell repertoires in COVID-19. Produced via immunoSEQ multiplex PCR; TCRdb's table is partial and in-frame only. This repertoire shows hundreds of thousands of clones, 87% found once; its top ten account for around 10%. What was sequenced was PBMCs or T cells enriched from blood (not recorded which). The receptors stem from a woman under 30 who had recovered from COVID-19.

The chain links TRBV9 to TRBJ2-2; 7 bases fit TRBD2. The CDR3 spans 17 residues. The J segment lost 4 bases and the V segment lost 3 bases, leaving 12 bases of the junction unmatched. Germline values: CDR1 SGDLS, CDR2 YYNGEE. In DNA form, the CDR3 reads TGTGCCAGCAGCGATGGTAGCAGGGAGGGCCTCACCGGGGAGCTGTTTTTT. Protein product: CASSDGSREGLTGELFF.

The genes are TRBV6-5 and TRBJ1-1; D gene ambiguous. The CDR3 totals 12 residues. Germline V gene sequence: CDR1 MNHEY, CDR2 SVGAGI. V lost 6 bases to trimming and J lost 12 bases, with 17 bases between them. CDR3 amino acids: CASSLSVGETFF. The CDR3 DNA reads TGTGCCAGCAGCTTGTCAGTGGGAGAGACTTTCTTT.

The chain combines TRBV7-9 with TRBJ2-5, with D tentatively TRBD1 (6 bases). The V end was cut by 5 bases, the J end by 1 base, with 11 bases between. CDR1 is SEHNR and CDR2 is FQNEAQ in the germline V gene (reference sequence). CDR3 length equals 14 residues. The DNA of the CDR3 is TGTGCCAGCAGCCGAGGACAGTTCCAAGAGACCCAGTACTTC. It specifies CASSRGQFQETQYF.

This chain joins TRBV4-2 and TRBJ1-1; the D is unclear. The germline V and J ends were trimmed by 4 bases and 0 bases, with 6 bases remaining between them. This CDR3 has 13 amino acids. Germline V gene lookup returns CDR1 LGHNA and CDR2 YNFKEQ. The CDR3 DNA follows: TGTGCCAGCAGCCTACTCATGAACACTGAAGCTTTCTTT. Its protein is CASSLLMNTEAFF.

The chain uses TRBV27 and TRBJ2-1; TRBD2 is a possible D gene (6 bases). V lost 5 bases to trimming and J lost 5 bases, with 16 bases between them. The germline V gene has CDR1 MNHEY and CDR2 SMNVEV (reference sequence). This CDR3 is built from 15 residues. The CDR3 sequence: CASSPVPGTHNEQFF. The CDR3 nucleotides are TGTGCCAGCAGTCCCGTTCCCGGGACTCACAATGAGCAGTTCTTC.

This clone has only a few counts. The genes are TRBV7-3 and TRBJ1-1; TRBD1 might be the D (6 bases). V was cut by 3 bases and J by 1 base, with 18 bases left in between. The CDR3 runs 17 residues. Germline CDR1 SGHTA, CDR2 FQGTGA. The CDR3: CASSFQPLGQRNTEAFF. CDR3 DNA: TGTGCCAGCAGCTTCCAACCCTTAGGACAGAGGAACACTGAAGCTTTCTTT.

The V gene is TRBV7-3, the J gene TRBJ2-7, with 11 positions matching TRBD1. CDR1 SGHTA and CDR2 FQGTGA come from the germline V gene. The CDR3 is 16 residues long. V shed 5 bases and J 4 bases; nucleotides not matched to a gene: 10. CDR3 in DNA: TGTGCCAGCAGCCTGTCCGGACAGGGGGCGGTTTACGAGCAGTACTTC. Its protein is CASSLSGQGAVYEQYF.

This sequence joins TRBV5-5 and TRBJ1-1, with D possibly being TRBD1 (5 bases). This CDR3 is built from 15 residues. Germline lookup yields CDR1 SGHKS and CDR2 YYEKEE (reference sequence). Trimming removed 4 bases at V and 5 bases at J, with 18 bases between. The chain's CDR3 is CASSGGGEGWTEAFF. In nucleotides, the CDR3 is TGTGCCAGCAGCGGTGGAGGGGAGGGGTGGACTGAAGCTTTCTTT.

The chain has TRBV28 and TRBJ2-7, with 7 bases identical to TRBD2. The trim removed 4 bases at V and 6 bases at J, leaving 3 bases unmatched. Germline V gene data show CDR1 as MDHEN and CDR2 as SYDVKM. This CDR3 contains 12 residues. CDR3: CASSYGGGEQYF. The CDR3 DNA reads as TGTGCCAGCAGTTATGGCGGGGGCGAGCAGTACTTC.

The rearrangement links TRBV4-3 to TRBJ2-7; 12 nucleotides match TRBD2. V shed 4 bases, J shed 2 bases, and the junction held 6 bases outside the gene matches. Germline V gene lookup returns CDR1 LGHNA and CDR2 YSLEER. The CDR3 extends over 16 amino acids. CDR3: CASSRRRTSGTYEQYF. The CDR3 DNA sequence: TGCGCCAGCAGCCGACGCCGGACTAGCGGGACCTACGAGCAGTACTTC.

The CDR3 loop is CASSLTDSLNTEAFF. In nucleotides, the CDR3 is TGCGCCAGCAGCCTCACGGACAGCCTGAACACTGAAGCTTTCTTT. V usage is TRBV4-1 and J usage is TRBJ1-1; tentatively, D is TRBD1 (6 bases). CDR3 length: 15 amino acids. V was shortened by 4 bases and J by 0 bases, with 12 bases between the two germline ends. Germline loops: CDR1 MGHRA, CDR2 YSYEKL.

This clone has only a few counts. The genes are TRBV7-8 and TRBJ2-2; TRBD1 matches at 9 bases. The CDR3 is made up of 14 amino acids. Looked up from germline, CDR1 is SGHVS and CDR2 is FQNEAQ. V lost 4 bases to trimming and J lost 7 bases; unmatched junction nucleotides: 4. The CDR3 region is CASSWDRVIGELFF. CDR3 DNA sequence: TGTGCCAGCAGCTGGGACAGGGTGATCGGGGAGCTGTTTTTT. Full variable domain (rest looked up from reference TRBV7-8 and TRBJ2-2): GAGVSQSPRYKVAKRGQDVALRCDPISGHVSLFWYQQALGQGPEFLTYFQNEAQLDKSGLPSDRFFAERPEGSVSTLKIQRTQQEDSAVYLCASSWDRVIGELFFGEGSRLTVL.

V gene TRBV5-6 combines with J gene TRBJ2-5; 13 nucleotides agree with TRBD2. CDR1 is SGHDT and CDR2 is YYEEEE in the germline V gene. Trimming removed 4 bases from V and 3 bases from J; junction bases left unmatched: 3. The CDR3 runs 15 residues. CDR3 sequence reads: CASSVGLAGKETQYF. CDR3 coding DNA: TGTGCCAGCAGCGTGGGACTAGCGGGAAAAGAGACCCAGTACTTC.

The chain links TRBV6-1 to TRBJ2-7, with 9 bases lining up with TRBD2. The junction had 9 bases not matched to a gene; V was cut back by 1 base and J by 2 bases. CDR3 length equals 17 residues. Per germline, CDR1 MNHNS and CDR2 SASEGT. The CDR3: CASSEDPSGVYAYEQYF. As DNA, the CDR3 is TGTGCCAGCAGTGAAGACCCTAGCGGGGTGTATGCCTACGAGCAGTACTTC.

V is TRBV6-5 and J is TRBJ2-2; TRBD1 is a possible D gene (6 bases). This CDR3 has 14 residues. V was cut by 4 bases and J by 7 bases, with 13 bases left in between. Germline lookup yields CDR1 MNHEY and CDR2 SVGAGI. The CDR3 protein is CASSWGRGGGELFF. CDR3 sequence (DNA): TGTGCCAGCAGTTGGGGGAGAGGGGGCGGGGAGCTGTTTTTT.

V usage is TRBV7-2 and J usage is TRBJ2-3; 12 nucleotides agree with TRBD2. V lost 4 bases and J lost 2; bases outside the gene matches: 7. This CDR3 is 17 amino acids long. The germline CDR1 and CDR2 sequences are SGHTA and FQGNSA. The CDR3: CASSWGTSGLATDTQYF. CDR3 bases: TGTGCCAGCAGCTGGGGGACTAGCGGGCTAGCCACAGATACGCAGTATTTT.

V is TRBV7-2 and J is TRBJ2-1; D gene uncertain. Per the germline V gene, CDR1 is SGHTA and CDR2 is FQGNSA. The V end was cut by 2 bases, the J end by 4 bases, with 3 bases between. This CDR3 contains 12 residues. Here the CDR3 DNA reads TGTGCCAGCAGCTTACGGTACAATGAGCAGTTCTTC. Encoded protein: CASSLRYNEQFF. The full variable domain, with the rest looked up from reference TRBV7-2 and TRBJ2-1, is GAGVSQSPSNKVTEKGKDVELRCDPISGHTALYWYRQSLGQGLEFLIYFQGNSAPDKSGLPSDRFSAERTGGSVSTLTIQRTQQEDSAVYLCASSLRYNEQFFGPGTRLTVL.

CDR3 region: CASSVGTGLSYEQYF. CDR3 nucleotides: TGTGCCAGCAGCGTAGGAACGGGACTCTCCTACGAGCAGTACTTC. The V gene is TRBV9, the J gene TRBJ2-7, with D maybe TRBD2 (6 bases). CDR1 and CDR2 (germline): SGDLS, YYNGEE. CDR3 length: 15 residues. With 0 bases removed from V and 0 bases from J, the gap between germline ends came to 10 bases.

The chain combines TRBV10-3 with TRBJ2-2; 13 nucleotides agree with TRBD2. This CDR3 region has 17 residues. CDR1 and CDR2 from the germline V gene are ENHRY and SYGVKD. J was trimmed by 4 bases and V by 6 bases; bases with no gene match: 8. The CDR3 here is CAIRGLAGDPTTGELFF. DNA for the CDR3: TGTGCCATCAGAGGACTAGCGGGAGATCCTACCACCGGGGAGCTGTTTTTT.

The V call is TRBV4-3, the J call TRBJ2-3; maybe TRBD2 (6 bases). From germline, CDR1 is LGHNA and CDR2 YSLEER. V dropped 3 bases and J dropped 4 bases, with 17 bases sitting between them. CDR3 size: 16 residues. The CDR3 loop is CASSQGGPANSDTQYF. The CDR3 DNA reads as TGCGCCAGCAGCCAGGGGGGTCCTGCAAACTCAGATACGCAGTATTTT.

V gene TRBV27 combines with J gene TRBJ1-5; 7 nucleotides line up with TRBD1. Germline CDR1 is MNHEY and CDR2 is SMNVEV (reference sequence). Trimming took 2 bases from V and 0 from J; bases not matched to a gene: 7. The CDR3 runs 17 residues. CDR3 in DNA: TGTGCCAGCAGTTTAAGTATGGGGGACAGTAGCAATCAGCCCCAGCATTTT. This codes for CASSLSMGDSSNQPQHF.

The chain has TRBV15 and TRBJ2-2; TRBD2 might be the D (6 bases). The germline gives CDR1 LNHNV, CDR2 YYDKDF (reference sequence). V lost 0 bases and J 8 bases, leaving 13 bases between the germline ends. The CDR3 is 15 amino acids. The CDR3 nucleotides read TGTGCCACCAGCAGAGATGGTCCGGGGAGGGGGGAGCTGTTTTTT. This translates into CATSRDGPGRGELFF. The variable domain in full, completed from reference TRBV15 and TRBJ2-2, reads DAMVIQNPRYQVTQFGKPVTLSCSQTLNHNVMYWYQQKSSQAPKLLFHYYDKDFNNEADTPDNFQSRRPNTSFCFLDIRSPGLGDTAMYLCATSRDGPGRGELFFGEGSRLTVL.

This sequence joins TRBV18 and TRBJ1-2; 10 bases align to TRBD1. Trimming cost V 3 bases and J 6 bases; bases outside gene matches: 4. Germline-derived CDR1 and CDR2 are KGHSH and LQKENI. The CDR3 covers 14 residues. CDR3 loop: CASSPIGTGDGYTF. CDR3 bases: TGTGCCAGCTCACCCATCGGGACAGGGGATGGCTACACCTTC. The full variable domain, rest sourced from reference TRBV18 and TRBJ1-2, is NAGVMQNPRHLVRRRGQEARLRCSPMKGHSHVYWYRQLPEEGLKFMVYLQKENIIDESGMPKERFSAEFPKEGPSILRIQQVVRGDSAAYFCASSPIGTGDGYTFGSGTRLTVV.

The chain has TRBV4-1 and TRBJ1-2, with D perhaps TRBD1 (6 bases). Germline values: CDR1 MGHRA, CDR2 YSYEKL. The CDR3 is made up of 15 amino acids. Trimming took off 2 bases at V and 4 bases at J, with 14 bases between the two ends. CDR3 protein: CASSQRLGGPYGYTF. CDR3 in DNA: TGCGCCAGCAGCCAACGCCTCGGGGGGCCCTATGGCTACACCTTC.

V usage is TRBV6-4 and J usage is TRBJ2-1; 10 nucleotides line up with TRBD2. The CDR3 consists of 13 residues. The V segment lost 8 bases and the J segment 9 bases; nucleotides outside the gene matches: 7. CDR1 MRHNA and CDR2 SNTAGT come from the germline V gene. CDR3 sequence (DNA): TGTGCCAGCGTTTTAGCGGGAGGCGGTGAGCAGTTCTTC. Protein sequence: CASVLAGGGEQFF.